A single sample gave rise to the 24 T cell receptor beta chains below, sequenced in a study of blood T cells in healthy people across ages. Using a J-beta primer mix together with a sample-barcoded 5' primer, a second PCR was run for about 7 to 12 cycles. TCRdb called the 5' RACE reads again in MiXCR, with one record for every CDR3 protein. The top ten hold about 20% of the sample, which has 850,000 to 1,000,000 distinct CDR3 sequences, approximately 50% seen once. The material sequenced was blood. These receptors were taken from a woman in her fifties or sixties in good health.

This clonotype was counted between two and nine times. V usage is TRBV6-2 or TRBV6-3 and J usage is TRBJ2-1; no reliable D call. Trimming stripped 0 bases from V and 8 bases from J, with 5 bases between. Germline lookup yields CDR1 MNHEY and CDR2 SVGEGT. This CDR3 is 12 amino acids long. As DNA, the CDR3 is TGTGCCAGCAGTTACTCGAGGCATGAGCAGTTCTTC. This translates into CASSYSRHEQFF.

This clonotype came up a few times. It may be a read error: a sequence one base away is much more abundant. The V and J genes are TRBV6-2 or TRBV6-3 and TRBJ2-7; D is perhaps TRBD1 or TRBD2 (7 bases each). V was clipped by 6 bases and J by 7 bases, with 22 bases between them. Germline V gene lookup returns CDR1 MNHEY and CDR2 SVGEGT. The CDR3 is 15 amino acids. This CDR3 reads CASRLTGREENEQYF. The CDR3 nucleotides read TGTGCCAGCAGATTGACAGGGAGGGAGGAGAATGAGCAGTACTTC.

The chain combines TRBV9 with TRBJ2-3; a weak D match, TRBD2 (6 bases). Germline loops: CDR1 SGDLS, CDR2 YYNGEE. V shed 3 bases and J shed 0 bases, with 11 bases lying between them. The CDR3 runs 15 residues. CDR3 protein: CASSGGTSSTDTQYF. In nucleotides, the CDR3 is TGTGCCAGCAGCGGTGGGACTTCTAGCACAGATACGCAGTATTTT.

This clonotype was recorded once. A much larger clonotype is one base distant, so this may be a read error. V usage is TRBV15 and J usage is TRBJ2-5; the D gene is possibly TRBD1 (7 bases). The J call is doubtful: the DNA matches TRBJ2-1 better. This CDR3 contains 13 residues. Per the germline V gene, CDR1 is LNHNV and CDR2 is YYDKDF (reference sequence). CDR3 DNA: TGTGCCACCGCAGGGGGGATCCAAGAGACCCAGTTCTTC. It yields the protein CATAGGIQETQFF.

A few counts support this clonotype. The V and J genes are TRBV4-3 and TRBJ2-7; D possibly corresponds to TRBD1 (6 bases). This CDR3 has 17 residues. Germline lookup yields CDR1 LGHNA and CDR2 YSLEER. V lost 1 base and J 0 bases, leaving 16 bases between the germline ends. CDR3 coding DNA: TGCGCCAGCAGCCAAGTGCTTACAGGGTTATACTCCTACGAGCAGTACTTC. This translates into CASSQVLTGLYSYEQYF.

CDR3: CASSQDGDRGGAFF. For the CDR3, the DNA is TGCGCCAGCAGCCAAGATGGAGACCGGGGGGGAGCTTTCTTT. The chain carries TRBV4-1 and TRBJ1-1; tentative D call: TRBD1 (5 bases). V was clipped by 0 bases and J by 10 bases, with 15 bases between them. Germline V CDR1 and CDR2: MGHRA, YSYEKL. This CDR3 is built from 14 residues.

This clonotype showed up just a few times. The rearrangement joins TRBV5-1 to TRBJ2-2, with D tentatively TRBD1 (5 bases). V lost 7 bases and J 7 bases, leaving 11 bases between the germline ends. The length of the CDR3 is 12 residues. Per the germline V gene, CDR1 is SGHRS and CDR2 is YFSETQ. CDR3 sequence reads: CASLGVGGELFF. The CDR3 region has the DNA TGCGCCAGCCTAGGGGTTGGCGGGGAGCTGTTTTTT.

This chain connects TRBV12-3 or TRBV12-4 to TRBJ2-3; 7 bases fit TRBD2. V lost 11 bases, J lost 6 bases, and 20 bases stayed unmatched. This CDR3 spans 16 amino acids. As DNA, the CDR3 is TGTGCCTCCCGCGGCGCGGGAGCCCTCACCGCGGATACGCAGTATTTT. It encodes CASRGAGALTADTQYF.

This sequence joins TRBV18 and TRBJ2-1, with TRBD2 identical over 7 bases. J gave up 5 bases and V 4 bases, and 5 bases lay outside the gene matches. CDR1 is KGHSH and CDR2 is LQKENI in the germline V gene. The CDR3 has 14 residues. CDR3 protein: CASSLTSENNEQFF. CDR3 coding DNA: TGTGCCAGCTCACTCACTAGCGAAAACAATGAGCAGTTCTTC.

J is TRBJ2-6 and V is TRBV6-5; possibly TRBD1 for D (5 bases). The V and J ends lost 2 bases and 0 bases respectively, with 14 bases between them. This CDR3 is built from 18 residues. Germline-derived CDR1 and CDR2 are MNHEY and SVGAGI. CDR3 residues: CASSYGGQGLSGANVLTF. For the CDR3, the DNA is TGTGCCAGCAGTTACGGTGGTCAGGGCCTCTCTGGGGCCAACGTCCTGACTTTC.

This clonotype has a single count. CDR3 region: CSGIGGRITDTQYF. The CDR3 coding sequence is TGCAGTGGTATTGGCGGGAGGATCACAGATACGCAGTATTTT. The V call is TRBV20-1, the J call TRBJ2-3; TRBD2 matches at 8 bases. With V trimmed by 7 bases and J by 2 bases, 8 bases remained unmatched. The CDR3 consists of 14 residues. In germline, CDR1 is DFQATT, CDR2 SNEGSKA (reference sequence).

V is TRBV2 and J is TRBJ2-5, with 10 positions matching TRBD1. Trimming at V came to 9 bases and at J to 5 bases, leaving 12 bases not matched to a gene. Germline V lookup: CDR1 SNHLY, CDR2 FYNNEI. The CDR3 totals 15 residues. CDR3 protein: CASERRQGAHETQYF. The CDR3 nucleotides read TGTGCCAGTGAAAGGCGACAGGGGGCACATGAGACCCAGTACTTC.

The rearrangement uses TRBV5-1 and TRBJ1-5, with TRBD1 as a possible D gene (5 bases). The CDR3 sequence is 13 residues long. The germline gives CDR1 SGHRS, CDR2 YFSETQ. V dropped 8 bases and J dropped 6 bases, with 15 bases sitting between them. The CDR3 loop is CASSGEEGQPQHF. The DNA for the CDR3 is TGCGCCAGTTCGGGGGAAGAAGGTCAGCCCCAGCATTTT.

In this sample, this clonotype turned up a few times. This chain joins TRBV20-1 and TRBJ2-1, with D perhaps given as TRBD1 or TRBD2 (6 bases each). The CDR3 runs 20 residues. CDR1 is DFQATT and CDR2 is SNEGSKA in the germline V gene (reference sequence). Trimming removed 1 base from V and 0 bases from J, with 25 bases in between. The CDR3 nucleotides read TGCAGTGCTAGAGCCTTGGGCTGGGGGGCTGAGATCCCCTCCTACAATGAGCAGTTCTTC. Protein product: CSARALGWGAEIPSYNEQFF.

The rearrangement uses TRBV5-5 and TRBJ2-1; TRBD1 matches at 7 bases. Germline V gene sequence: CDR1 SGHKS, CDR2 YYEKEE (reference sequence). V lost 3 bases, J lost 5 bases, and 8 bases stayed unmatched. The CDR3 length is 15 residues. The CDR3 coding sequence is TGTGCCAGCAGCTCTACAGGGGTGGGGGACAATGAGCAGTTCTTC. Encoded protein: CASSSTGVGDNEQFF.

This clonotype was detected only a few times. The chain's CDR3 is CASSLGERGQPQHF. The CDR3 coding sequence is TGCGCCAGCAGCTTGGGGGAACGGGGTCAGCCCCAGCATTTT. The chain couples TRBV5-1 to TRBJ1-5; D gene ambiguous. CDR1 and CDR2 (germline): SGHRS, YFSETQ. With 0 bases removed from V and 6 bases from J, the gap between germline ends came to 10 bases. The CDR3 is 14 amino acids. Combining the CDR3 with reference TRBV5-1 and TRBJ1-5 gives the whole variable domain KAGVTQTPRYLIKTRGQQVTLSCSPISGHRSVSWYQQTPGQGLQFLFEYFSETQRNKGNFPGRFSGRQFSNSRSEMNVSTLELGDSALYLCASSLGERGQPQHFGDGTRLSIL.

J is TRBJ2-1 and V is TRBV25-1; 7 positions match TRBD2. The DNA end is more similar to TRBJ2-7, so the J call may be wrong. Germline V CDR1 and CDR2: MGHDK, SYGVNS. The CDR3 spans 15 residues. The CDR3 loop reads CASSESLAAYNEQYF. CDR3 in DNA: TGTGCCAGCAGTGAATCCCTAGCGGCGTACAATGAGCAGTACTTC.

V gene TRBV27 combines with J gene TRBJ2-5, with 8 positions matching TRBD2. The germline V gene has CDR1 MNHEY and CDR2 SMNVEV (reference sequence). Losses at the gene ends were 3 bases for V and 11 bases for J; bases not matched to a gene: 11. The CDR3 loop spans 14 amino acids. This CDR3 is CASSFSGTWNEQYF. CDR3 bases: TGTGCCAGCAGTTTTAGCGGGACATGGAATGAGCAGTACTTC.

The chain carries TRBV7-2 and TRBJ2-7; 14 positions agree with TRBD2. This CDR3 contains 17 residues. The V segment lost 5 bases and the J segment 2 bases; nucleotides outside the gene matches: 8. Per the germline V gene, CDR1 is SGHTA and CDR2 is FQGNSA. CDR3 sequence (DNA): TGTGCCAGCAGCATTGGGACTAGCGGGAGTAGAGCCTACGAGCAGTACTTC. This gives the protein CASSIGTSGSRAYEQYF. The full variable domain, in which reference TRBV7-2 and TRBJ2-7 provide the parts outside the CDR3, is GAGVSQSPSNKVTEKGKDVELRCDPISGHTALYWYRQSLGQGLEFLIYFQGNSAPDKSGLPSDRFSAERTGGSVSTLTIQRTQQEDSAVYLCASSIGTSGSRAYEQYFGPGTRLTVT.

This clonotype was seen only once. The chain couples TRBV5-1 to TRBJ1-4, with TRBD1 matching 8 bases. The germline gives CDR1 SGHRS, CDR2 YFSETQ. The CDR3 spans 14 residues. The trim removed 4 bases at V and 8 bases at J, leaving 7 bases unmatched. Written as DNA, the CDR3 is TGCGCCAGCAGCAGACAGGGGAGGGGGGAAAAACTGTTTTTT. Translating it yields CASSRQGRGEKLFF.

The CDR3 here is CASSHKLTGNEQFF. DNA of the CDR3: TGTGCCAGCAGCCACAAGCTGACAGGGAATGAGCAGTTCTTC. This sequence joins TRBV5-5 and TRBJ2-1; 7 nucleotides match TRBD1. This CDR3 has 14 amino acids. Germline values: CDR1 SGHKS, CDR2 YYEKEE (reference sequence). The J segment lost 7 bases and the V segment lost 4 bases, leaving 8 bases of the junction unmatched.

This clonotype occurred once. The chain couples TRBV5-5 to TRBJ2-1, with 10 bases identical to TRBD2. V gave up 1 base and J gave up 9 bases; unmatched junction bases: 16. Germline assignment: CDR1 SGHKS and CDR2 YYEKEE (reference sequence). CDR3 size: 18 residues. The CDR3 coding sequence is TGTGCCAGCAGCTTGCTTCCCTTAGCGGGAGGCCCCCAGGGTGAGCAGTTCTTC. This translates into CASSLLPLAGGPQGEQFF.

This chain connects TRBV11-2 to TRBJ1-2, with 11 bases identical to TRBD1. The V segment lost 4 bases and the J segment 7 bases; nucleotides outside the gene matches: 2. The CDR3 runs to 13 residues. Germline values: CDR1 SGHAT, CDR2 FQNNGV. The CDR3 protein is CASSWTGGGGYTF. The DNA for the CDR3 is TGTGCCAGCAGCTGGACAGGGGGCGGTGGCTACACCTTC.

This clonotype has a single count. One junction end does not reproduce the germline sequence, and a read error may be involved. The genes are TRBV28 and TRBJ2-7; 7 nucleotides agree with TRBD2. Germline V gene sequence: CDR1 MDHEN, CDR2 SYDVKM. The CDR3 has 13 residues. Here the CDR3 DNA reads TGTGCCAGCAGCGGGACTAACTCCTACAAGCAGTACTTC. It is translated as CASSGTNSYKQYF.